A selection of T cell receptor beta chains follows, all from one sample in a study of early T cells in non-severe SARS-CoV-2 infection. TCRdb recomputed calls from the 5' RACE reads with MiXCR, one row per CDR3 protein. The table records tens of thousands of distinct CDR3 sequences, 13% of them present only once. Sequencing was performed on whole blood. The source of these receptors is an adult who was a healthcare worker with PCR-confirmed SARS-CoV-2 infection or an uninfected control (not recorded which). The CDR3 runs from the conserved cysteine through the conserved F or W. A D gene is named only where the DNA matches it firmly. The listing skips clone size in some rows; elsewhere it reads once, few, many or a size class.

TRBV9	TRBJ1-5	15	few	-	TGTGCCAGCAGCGTAGGGGGCTATAGCAATCAGCCCCAGCATTTT	CASSVGGYSNQPQHF
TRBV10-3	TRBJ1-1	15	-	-	TGTGCCATCAGTGAGTCTCACGGGGACAAAGGTGAAGCTTTCTTT	CAISESHGDKGEAFF
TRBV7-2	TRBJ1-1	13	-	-	TGTGCCAGCAGCGTTTCGATGAACACTGAAGCTTTCTTT	CASSVSMNTEAFF
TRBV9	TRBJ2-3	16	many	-	TGTGCCAGCAGCGTATTAGGGACAAGGAGCACAGATACGCAGTATTTT	CASSVLGTRSTDTQYF
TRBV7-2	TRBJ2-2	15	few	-	TGTGCCAGCAGGTCCGGGACCTCGAACACCGGGGAGCTGTTTTTT	CASRSGTSNTGELFF
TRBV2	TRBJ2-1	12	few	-	TGTGCCAGCGGTTTCACGTACAATGAGCAGTTCTTC	CASGFTYNEQFF
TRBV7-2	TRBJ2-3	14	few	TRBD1	TGTGCCAGCAGCTTTAGGGGGCCCACAGATACGCAGTATTTT	CASSFRGPTDTQYF
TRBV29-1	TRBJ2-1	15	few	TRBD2	TGCAGCGTCCCTTCGGCGGCACTAGCGGCCACAAAGCAGTTCTTC	CSVPSAALAATKQFF
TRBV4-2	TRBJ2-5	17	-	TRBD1	TGTGCCAGCAGCCCTCTGAACCCCGGGACAGCTAAAGAGACCCAGTACTTC	CASSPLNPGTAKETQYF
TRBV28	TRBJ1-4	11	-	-	TGTGCCAGCAGTGAACGGGAAAAACTGTTTTTT	CASSEREKLFF
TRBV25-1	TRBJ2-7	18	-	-	TGTGCCAGCAGTGAATATCAACCCGGCGGGAACCCCCACCTCGAGCAGTACTTC	CASSEYQPGGNPHLEQYF
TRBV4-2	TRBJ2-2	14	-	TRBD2	TGTGCCAGCAGCCAACAAGGACTAGCGGGGGAGCTGTTTTTT	CASSQQGLAGELFF
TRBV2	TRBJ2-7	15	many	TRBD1	TGTGCCAGCAGTGAAGCTTTGGGACAGGTCTACGAGCAGTACTTC	CASSEALGQVYEQYF
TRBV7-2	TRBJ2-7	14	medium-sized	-	TGTGCCAGCAGCGCGGCCCAGCGGGCCTACGAGCAGTACTTC	CASSAAQRAYEQYF
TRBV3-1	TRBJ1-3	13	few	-	TGTGCCAGCAGCCAAGCCACAGTGGACACCATATATTTT	CASSQATVDTIYF
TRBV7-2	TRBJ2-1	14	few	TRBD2	TGTGCCAGCAGAACTAGCGGGACGGTAGGTGAGCAGTTCTTC	CASRTSGTVGEQFF
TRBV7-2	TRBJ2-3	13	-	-	TGTGCCAGCAGCTTAGGAGATGGAGATACGCAGTATTTT	CASSLGDGDTQYF
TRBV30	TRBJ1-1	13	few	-	TGTGCCTGGAGTGGACAGCGAGGCACTGAAGCTTTCTTT	CAWSGQRGTEAFF
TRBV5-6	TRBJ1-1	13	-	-	TGTGCCAGCAGCCACCCAGGGGACACTGAAGCTTTCTTT	CASSHPGDTEAFF
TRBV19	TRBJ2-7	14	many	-	TGTGCCAGTAGTCCACAACGGGACTTCTACGAGCAGTACTTC	CASSPQRDFYEQYF
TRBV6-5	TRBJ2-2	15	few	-	TGTGCCAGCACAGCAGGGAGGACAGCCACCGGGGAGCTGTTTTTT	CASTAGRTATGELFF
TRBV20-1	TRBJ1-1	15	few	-	TGCAGTGCTAGTGTGCTTAGGCTGGGGAACACTGAAGCTTTCTTT	CSASVLRLGNTEAFF
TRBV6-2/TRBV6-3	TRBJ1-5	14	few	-	TGTGCCAGCAGTTACTCGGGGGGGCCTCAGCCCCAGCATTTT	CASSYSGGPQPQHF
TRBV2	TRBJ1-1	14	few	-	TGTGCCAGCAGTGCGGGGGCAGGGAGTGTTGAAGTTTTCTTT	CASSAGAGSVEVFF
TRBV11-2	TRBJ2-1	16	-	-	TGTGCCAGCAGCCCCCACGAGAACCCCACCTACAATGAGCAGTTCTTC	CASSPHENPTYNEQFF
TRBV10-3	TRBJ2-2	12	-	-	TGTGCCATCAGGGGGGACACCGGGGAGCTGTTTTTT	CAIRGDTGELFF
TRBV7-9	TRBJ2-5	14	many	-	TGTGCCAGCAGCCTAGTCCCTCCGTTAGGGACCCAGTACTTC	CASSLVPPLGTQYF
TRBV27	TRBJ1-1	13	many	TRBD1	TGTGCCAGCAGCCGGGACAGCGTCACTGAAGCTTTCTTT	CASSRDSVTEAFF
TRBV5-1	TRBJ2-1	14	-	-	TGCGCCAGCAGCCCACAGAGCCCCTACAATGAGCAGTTCTTC	CASSPQSPYNEQFF
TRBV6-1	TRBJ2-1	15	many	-	TGTGCCAGCAGTGAACCCCCGGGGGCCTACAATGAGCAGTTCTTC	CASSEPPGAYNEQFF
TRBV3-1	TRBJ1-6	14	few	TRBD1	TGTGCCAGCAGTTTCGGGACAGATAATTCACCCCTCCACTTT	CASSFGTDNSPLHF
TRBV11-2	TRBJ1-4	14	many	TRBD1	TGTGCCAGCAGCCCCTGGACAGGGGAGGAAAAACTGTTTTTT	CASSPWTGEEKLFF
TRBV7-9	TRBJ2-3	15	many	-	TGTGCCAGCAGCTTAGCGATCGGACAGCCAGATACGCAGTATTTT	CASSLAIGQPDTQYF
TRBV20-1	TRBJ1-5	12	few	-	TGCAGTGCTAGACAGCATAATCAGCCCCAGCATTTT	CSARQHNQPQHF
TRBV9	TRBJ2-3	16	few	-	TGTGCCAGCAGCGTAGATCGGGGAAAGGGAACAGATACGCAGTATTTT	CASSVDRGKGTDTQYF
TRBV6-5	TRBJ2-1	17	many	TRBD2	TGTGCCAGCAGTAAGACTAGCGGGGGGCTATCCTACAATGAGCAGTTCTTC	CASSKTSGGLSYNEQFF
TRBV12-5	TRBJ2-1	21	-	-	TGTGCTAGTGGTTTGGTAACGGTAGCGGCTTCGATAACCAGCTCCTACAATGAGCAGTTCTTC	CASGLVTVAASITSSYNEQFF
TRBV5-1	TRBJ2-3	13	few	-	TGCGCCAGCAGCTCGGGGGGCACAGATACGCAGTATTTT	CASSSGGTDTQYF
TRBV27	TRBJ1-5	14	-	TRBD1	TGTGCCAGCAGTTCGGGACAGGGAAATCAGCCCCAGCATTTT	CASSSGQGNQPQHF
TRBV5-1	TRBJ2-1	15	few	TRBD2	TGCGCCAGCAGCTTGGCTAGCGGAAGCTTCAATGAGCAGTTCTTC	CASSLASGSFNEQFF
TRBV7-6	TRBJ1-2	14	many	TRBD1	TGTGCCAGCAGCTTAGATGCAGGGGGATATGGCTACACCTTC	CASSLDAGGYGYTF
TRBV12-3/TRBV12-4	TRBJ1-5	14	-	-	TGTGCCAGCAGTTTAGCGGTGGGGAGCCAGCCCCAGCATTTT	CASSLAVGSQPQHF
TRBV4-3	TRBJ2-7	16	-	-	TGCGCCAGCAGCCAAGATAGGCGCCAGGGCGGCCGGGAGCAGTACTTC	CASSQDRRQGGREQYF
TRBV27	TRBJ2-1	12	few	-	TGTGCCAGCAGTCACGGAGTCGTTGAGCAGTTCTTC	CASSHGVVEQFF
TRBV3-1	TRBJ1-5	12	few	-	TGTGCCAGCAGCCACCCGAACGGGCCCCAGCATTTT	CASSHPNGPQHF
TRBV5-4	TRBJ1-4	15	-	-	TGTGCCAGCAGCGGAGATGGGGCAAGAAATGAAAAACTGTTTTTT	CASSGDGARNEKLFF
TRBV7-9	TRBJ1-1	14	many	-	TGTGCCAGCAGCTTAGCGGACGGTTACACTGAAGCTTTCTTT	CASSLADGYTEAFF
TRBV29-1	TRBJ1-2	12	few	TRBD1	TGCAGCATCGAGGGGGCTTCAGCTGGCTACACCTTC	CSIEGASAGYTF
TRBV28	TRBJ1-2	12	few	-	TGTGCCAGCCAGACGGGGGTCTATGGCTACACCTTC	CASQTGVYGYTF
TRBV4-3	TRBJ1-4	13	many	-	TGCGCCAGCAGCCCAGTGGGGGGCGGAAAACTGTTTTTT	CASSPVGGGKLFF
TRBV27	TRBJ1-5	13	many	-	TGTGCCAGCAGTTTATCGCTACGGGGGCCCCAGCATTTT	CASSLSLRGPQHF
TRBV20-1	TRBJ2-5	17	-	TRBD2	TGCAGTGCTAGAGAACCAGCGGGGGGGAATGGAAAAGAGACCCAGTACTTC	CSAREPAGGNGKETQYF
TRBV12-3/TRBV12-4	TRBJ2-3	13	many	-	TGTGCCAGCAGTTACGGGGGTGTGGATACGCAGTATTTT	CASSYGGVDTQYF
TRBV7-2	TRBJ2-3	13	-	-	TGTGCCAGCAGCTTAGACCTCAGGGATACGCAGTATTTT	CASSLDLRDTQYF
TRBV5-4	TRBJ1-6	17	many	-	TGTGCCAGCAGCTTGGACGACGGGAGCTCCTATAATTCACCCCTCCACTTT	CASSLDDGSSYNSPLHF
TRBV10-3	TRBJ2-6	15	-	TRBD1	TGTGCCATGACAGGGGCGATATCTGGGGCCAACGTCCTGACTTTC	CAMTGAISGANVLTF
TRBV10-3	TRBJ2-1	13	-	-	TGTGCCATCTGGGAAAGCTCCTACAATGAGCAGTTCTTC	CAIWESSYNEQFF
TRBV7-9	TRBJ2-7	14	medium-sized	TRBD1	TGTGCCAGCAGCTCGGGCGACAGGGGAAACGAGCAGTACTTC	CASSSGDRGNEQYF
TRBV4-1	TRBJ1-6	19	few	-	TGCGCCAGCAGCCAAGTAGGACCTTTTGACGCCTCCTATAATTCACCCCTCCACTTT	CASSQVGPFDASYNSPLHF